This T cell receptor (beta chain) was captured in a study of T-cell reconstitution after alpha-beta-depleted transplantation in children. The germline gives CDR1 LGHNA, CDR2 YSLEER. CDR3 length: 16 amino acids. Trimming cost V 4 bases and J 8 bases, with 21 bases left between them. Unique molecular identifiers featured in how the TCRbeta library was prepared. TCRdb reprocessed the PCR reads with MiXCR, giving one entry per CDR3 protein. The data contain a few hundred thousand distinct CDR3 sequences, approximately 10% of them singletons. The TCR originated in a human donor who donated a stem cell graft to a child with acute lymphoblastic leukemia. The sample here was PBMCs from the stem cell graft donor, taken from the stem cell graft. J is TRBJ2-1 and V is TRBV4-3, with D possibly being TRBD1 (6 bases). CDR3: CASSLKTWDTKDEQFF. DNA of the CDR3: TGCGCCAGCAGCCTAAAAACCTGGGACACGAAGGATGAGCAGTTCTTC.